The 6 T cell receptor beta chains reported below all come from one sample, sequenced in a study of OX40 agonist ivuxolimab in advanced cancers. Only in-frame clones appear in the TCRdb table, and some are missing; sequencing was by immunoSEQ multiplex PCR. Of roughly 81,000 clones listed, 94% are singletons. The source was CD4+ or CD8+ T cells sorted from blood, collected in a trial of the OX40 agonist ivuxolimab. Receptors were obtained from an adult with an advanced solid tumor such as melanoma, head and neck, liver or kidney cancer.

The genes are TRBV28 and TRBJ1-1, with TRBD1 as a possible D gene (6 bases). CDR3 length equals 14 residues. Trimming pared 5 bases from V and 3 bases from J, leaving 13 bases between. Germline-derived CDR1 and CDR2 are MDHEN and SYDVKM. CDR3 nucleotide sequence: TGTGCCAGCAGTCGCAGGGGAGGGGACACTGAAGCTTTCTTT. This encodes CASSRRGGDTEAFF.

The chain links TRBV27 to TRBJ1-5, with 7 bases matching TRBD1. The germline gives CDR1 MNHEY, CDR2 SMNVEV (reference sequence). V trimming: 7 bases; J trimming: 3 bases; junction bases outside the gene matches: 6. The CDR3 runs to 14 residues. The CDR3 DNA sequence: TGTGCCAGCACCGAACAGGGGAACAATCAGCCCCAGCATTTT. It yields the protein CASTEQGNNQPQHF.

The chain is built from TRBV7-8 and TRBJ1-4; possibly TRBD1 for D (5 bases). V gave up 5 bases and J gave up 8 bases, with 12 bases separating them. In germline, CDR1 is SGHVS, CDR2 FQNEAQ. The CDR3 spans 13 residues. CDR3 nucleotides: TGTGCCAGCAGCCTCGAACGGGGGGAAAAACTGTTTTTT. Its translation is CASSLERGEKLFF.

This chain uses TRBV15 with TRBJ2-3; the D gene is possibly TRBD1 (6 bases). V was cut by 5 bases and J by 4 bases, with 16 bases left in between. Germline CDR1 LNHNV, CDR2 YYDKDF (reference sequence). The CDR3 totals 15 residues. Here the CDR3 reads CATSGGFGWSDTQYF. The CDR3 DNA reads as TGTGCCACCAGCGGGGGCTTCGGGTGGTCAGATACGCAGTATTTT. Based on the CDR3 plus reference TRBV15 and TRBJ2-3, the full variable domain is DAMVIQNPRYQVTQFGKPVTLSCSQTLNHNVMYWYQQKSSQAPKLLFHYYDKDFNNEADTPDNFQSRRPNTSFCFLDIRSPGLGDTAMYLCATSGGFGWSDTQYFGPGTRLTVL.

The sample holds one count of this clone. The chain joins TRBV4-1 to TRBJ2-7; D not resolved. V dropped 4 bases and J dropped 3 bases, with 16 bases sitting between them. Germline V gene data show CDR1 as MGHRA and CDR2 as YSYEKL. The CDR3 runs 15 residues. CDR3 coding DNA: TGCGCCAGCAGCCTAGATCGGACCTCACTCTACGAGCAGTACTTC. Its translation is CASSLDRTSLYEQYF.

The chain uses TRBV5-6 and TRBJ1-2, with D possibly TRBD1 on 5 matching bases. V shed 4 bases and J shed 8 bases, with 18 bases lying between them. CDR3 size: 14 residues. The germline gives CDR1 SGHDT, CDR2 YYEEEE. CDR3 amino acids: CASSLGFGASGYTF. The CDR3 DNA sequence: TGTGCCAGCAGCCTGGGGTTCGGGGCCTCGGGCTACACCTTC.